One sample yielded the 26 T cell receptor beta chains listed below, sequenced in a study of T-cell reconstitution after alpha-beta-depleted transplantation in children. As it was prepared, the TCRbeta library received unique molecular identifiers. TCRdb independently ran MiXCR on the PCR reads; one entry per CDR3 protein. Among roughly 500,000 distinct CDR3 sequences listed, around a third were seen once. The sequencing here drew on PBMCs from the stem cell graft donor, taken from the stem cell graft. Receptor source: a human donor who donated a stem cell graft to a child with aplastic anemia.

The J gene is TRBJ1-5, the V gene TRBV7-9, with no clear D. Germline-derived CDR1 and CDR2 are SEHNR and FQNEAQ (reference sequence). Trimming took off 4 bases at V and 1 base at J, with 14 bases between the two ends. This CDR3 contains 16 residues. CDR3 loop: CASSSLLDGSNQPQHF. CDR3 nucleotide sequence: TGTGCCAGCAGCTCCCTCCTCGACGGGAGCAATCAGCCCCAGCATTTT.

The chain joins TRBV11-3 to TRBJ2-1; the match to TRBD2 covers 10 bases. This CDR3 spans 15 amino acids. The junction had 12 bases not matched to a gene; V was cut back by 7 bases and J by 9 bases. Germline CDR1 reads SGHNT; CDR2 reads YENEEA. The CDR3 loop reads CASTPGTSGISEQFF. For the CDR3, the DNA is TGTGCCAGCACCCCAGGAACTAGCGGGATCTCTGAGCAGTTCTTC.

This chain links TRBV12-3 or TRBV12-4 with TRBJ2-7, with D perhaps matching TRBD1 or TRBD2 (6 bases each). V shed 3 bases and J shed 4 bases, with 22 bases lying between them. CDR3 length: 17 amino acids. The CDR3 loop is CASSFYGGGLRRYEQYV. DNA of the CDR3: TGTGCCAGCAGTTTTTACGGAGGGGGGCTACGGCGATACGAGCAGTACGTC.

The J gene is TRBJ2-1, the V gene TRBV18; 14 positions agree with TRBD2. Germline V CDR1 and CDR2: KGHSH, LQKENI. This CDR3 region has 17 residues. V was pared by 3 bases and J by 9 bases, with 10 bases of the junction left unmatched. In DNA form, the CDR3 reads TGTGCCAGCTCACCGGCGATGACTAGCGGGAGGGCCGGTGAGCAGTTCTTC. This translates into CASSPAMTSGRAGEQFF.

V is TRBV12-3 or TRBV12-4 and J is TRBJ1-1, with unresolved D. V dropped 7 bases and J dropped 1 base, with 10 bases sitting between them. The CDR3 spans 13 residues. Here the CDR3 DNA reads TGTGCCAGCACCCCCCTAAGGAACACTGAAGCTTTCTTT. Translating it yields CASTPLRNTEAFF.

V gene TRBV7-2 combines with J gene TRBJ2-1; D tentatively fits TRBD1 or TRBD2 (6 bases each). The length of the CDR3 is 16 residues. Per germline, CDR1 SGHTA and CDR2 FQGNSA. Trimming took 6 bases from V and 0 from J, leaving 15 bases between them. This chain's CDR3 is CASSGGGTSSYNEQFF. The CDR3 coding sequence is TGTGCCAGCAGTGGAGGGGGGACGAGCTCCTACAATGAGCAGTTCTTC. Drawing the rest from reference TRBV7-2 and TRBJ2-1, the complete variable domain is GAGVSQSPSNKVTEKGKDVELRCDPISGHTALYWYRQSLGQGLEFLIYFQGNSAPDKSGLPSDRFSAERTGGSVSTLTIQRTQQEDSAVYLCASSGGGTSSYNEQFFGPGTRLTVL.

The genes are TRBV20-1 and TRBJ1-2; 8 nucleotides line up with TRBD1. CDR1 is DFQATT and CDR2 is SNEGSKA in the germline V gene (reference sequence). The V segment lost 5 bases and the J segment 2 bases; nucleotides outside the gene matches: 13. This CDR3 is 16 amino acids long. The chain's CDR3 is CSAGELWTGLNYGYTF. CDR3 in DNA: TGCAGTGCTGGCGAACTCTGGACAGGGTTAAACTATGGCTACACCTTC.

In this sample, this clonotype turned up once. The rearrangement links TRBV24-1 to TRBJ1-1; D possibly corresponds to TRBD1 (5 bases). The CDR3 has 15 residues. Germline-derived CDR1 and CDR2 are KGHDR and SFDVKD. V was shortened by 3 bases and J by 3 bases, with 13 bases between the two germline ends. CDR3 amino acids: CATSDKSQGHTEAFF. CDR3 nucleotide sequence: TGTGCCACCAGTGATAAGTCCCAGGGTCACACTGAAGCTTTCTTT.

The chain combines TRBV6-5 with TRBJ2-5; D might be TRBD2 (5 bases). Germline CDR1 MNHEY, CDR2 SVGAGI. Between the trimmed V and J ends, which lost 6 bases and 7 bases, there was a span of 15 bases. CDR3 length equals 13 residues. The CDR3 protein is CASSPARAGTQYF. The DNA for the CDR3 is TGTGCCAGCAGCCCGGCGCGGGCCGGGACCCAGTACTTC.

This clonotype was recorded at least ten times. The J gene is TRBJ2-7, the V gene TRBV6-5; possible D gene TRBD2, 6 bases. Germline CDR1 and CDR2: MNHEY and SVGAGI. This CDR3 has 14 amino acids. V gave up 0 bases and J gave up 0 bases, with 6 bases separating them. CDR3 DNA sequence: TGTGCCAGCAGTTACTCGACTAGCTCCTACGAGCAGTACTTC. It yields the protein CASSYSTSSYEQYF.

This clonotype was picked up many times. The V gene is TRBV20-1, the J gene TRBJ2-1; 8 bases are shared with TRBD2. The ends lost 6 bases at V and 6 bases at J; junction bases unmatched: 7. The V gene's germline CDR1 is DFQATT and CDR2 SNEGSKA (reference sequence). The CDR3 contains 13 residues. CDR3 sequence (DNA): TGCAGTGCATCAAGCGGGAGAGGCAATGAGCAGTTCTTC. It encodes CSASSGRGNEQFF.

This clonotype was counted only a few times. The chain is built from TRBV20-1 and TRBJ1-1; no clear D. The CDR3 runs to 14 residues. Germline values: CDR1 DFQATT, CDR2 SNEGSKA (reference sequence). The V and J ends lost 1 base and 2 bases respectively, with 11 bases between them. In DNA form, the CDR3 reads TGCAGTGCTAGAGTCGAGGGTTACAACACTGAAGCTTTCTTT. It specifies CSARVEGYNTEAFF.

This clonotype was counted only a few times. For the CDR3, the DNA is TGCGCCAGCAGTGAGAAGGGGACGGTGACAGATACGCAGTATTTT. Its protein product is CASSEKGTVTDTQYF. The gene calls are TRBV10-1 and TRBJ2-3; perhaps D is TRBD1 or TRBD2 (5 bases each). Germline loops: CDR1 WNHNN, CDR2 SYGVQD (reference sequence). CDR3 length: 15 amino acids. Between the trimmed V and J ends, which lost 2 bases and 3 bases, there was a span of 12 bases.

This clonotype showed up just a few times. The J gene is TRBJ1-2, the V gene TRBV10-3; TRBD1 matches at 8 bases. V trimming: 0 bases; J trimming: 5 bases; junction bases outside the gene matches: 14. The CDR3 consists of 18 residues. Germline lookup yields CDR1 ENHRY and CDR2 SYGVKD. Here the CDR3 DNA reads TGTGCCATCAGTGAGTCAGTTTGGCAGGGGGCAAGGAAGTATGGCTACACCTTC. Its translation is CAISESVWQGARKYGYTF.

V is TRBV7-6 and J is TRBJ1-5, with D hard to call. With 5 bases removed from V and 4 bases from J, the gap between germline ends came to 6 bases. This CDR3 comprises 12 residues. Germline CDR1 SGHVS, CDR2 FNYEAQ. The CDR3 loop reads CASSEWNQPQHF. The DNA of the CDR3 is TGTGCCAGCAGCGAATGGAATCAGCCCCAGCATTTT.

CDR3 residues: CSATHHQLADYNEQFF. Here the CDR3 DNA reads TGCAGTGCTACCCACCACCAACTCGCGGATTACAATGAGCAGTTCTTC. This rearrangement joins TRBV20-1 to TRBJ2-1; D remains ambiguous. The CDR3 is made up of 16 amino acids. V lost 4 bases to trimming and J lost 4 bases, with 20 bases between them. Germline CDR1 and CDR2: DFQATT and SNEGSKA (reference sequence).

The rearrangement links TRBV20-1 to TRBJ2-1; TRBD2 is a possible D gene (5 bases). The CDR3 covers 16 residues. Trimming left V 2 bases short and J 5 bases short, with 19 bases between. CDR1 is DFQATT and CDR2 is SNEGSKA in the germline V gene (reference sequence). The CDR3 DNA reads TGCAGTGCTAGACACGCGAACGGACTCCATCACAATGAGCAGTTCTTC. Its translation: CSARHANGLHHNEQFF.

The DNA for the CDR3 is TGCGCCAGCAGCCAAGATCCCGTCGGGACTAGCGGGAGTTACCGGTACGAGCAGTACGTC. Translated, it gives CASSQDPVGTSGSYRYEQYV. The rearrangement links TRBV4-3 to TRBJ2-7; 14 nucleotides align to TRBD2. The germline gives CDR1 LGHNA, CDR2 YSLEER. Trimming cost V 0 bases and J 4 bases; bases outside gene matches: 14. This CDR3 contains 20 residues.

This clonotype was counted between two and nine times. The chain combines TRBV7-9 with TRBJ1-1; possibly TRBD1 for D (5 bases). The CDR3 is 14 amino acids. V lost 5 bases to trimming and J lost 1 base, with 11 bases between them. Germline lookup yields CDR1 SEHNR and CDR2 FQNEAQ (reference sequence). CDR3 DNA: TGTGCCAGCAGCCCCGAGAGGGGGAACACTGAAGCTTTCTTT. Its translation is CASSPERGNTEAFF.

This clonotype was recorded once. J is TRBJ2-5 and V is TRBV9; TRBD2 matches at 8 bases. CDR3 length: 17 residues. The germline gives CDR1 SGDLS, CDR2 YYNGEE. J lost 1 base, V lost 0 bases, and 8 bases had no gene match. The CDR3, as DNA: TGTGCCAGCAGCGTAGGTTCGACGGGAGGGGGCCAAGAGACCCAGTACTTC. It translates to CASSVGSTGGGQETQYF.

J is TRBJ2-7 and V is TRBV18, with D hard to call. V was trimmed by 3 bases and J by 5 bases, leaving 11 bases between them. In germline, CDR1 is KGHSH, CDR2 LQKENI. This CDR3 region has 13 residues. Written as DNA, the CDR3 is TGTGCCAGCTCACCCGCCCAAGTTGACGAGCAGTACGTC. Its translation is CASSPAQVDEQYV.

The gene calls are TRBV29-1 and TRBJ2-7; D gene uncertain. The germline V gene encodes CDR1 SQVTM and CDR2 ANQGSEA. Trimming cost V 3 bases and J 6 bases, with 15 bases left between them. The length of the CDR3 is 13 residues. As DNA, the CDR3 is TGCAGCGTTGAGGGTCCCGTGTATCCCGAGCAGTACTTC. It translates to CSVEGPVYPEQYF.

The V call is TRBV7-2, the J call TRBJ2-3, with D uncertain. The germline V gene has CDR1 SGHTA and CDR2 FQGNSA. The V gene lost 5 bases and the J gene lost 0 bases, with 12 bases spanning the gap. This CDR3 comprises 15 residues. CDR3 amino acids: CASSPEYLSTDTQYF. In DNA form, the CDR3 reads TGTGCCAGCAGCCCCGAGTACCTTAGCACAGATACGCAGTATTTT.

This clonotype was observed a handful of times. The chain couples TRBV20-1 to TRBJ2-3; D is unclear. CDR1 DFQATT and CDR2 SNEGSKA come from the germline V gene (reference sequence). Trimming pared 3 bases from V and 2 bases from J, leaving 9 bases between. This CDR3 comprises 13 residues. CDR3 amino acids: CSASSGATDTQYF. CDR3 coding DNA: TGCAGTGCTAGCTCGGGCGCCACAGATACGCAGTATTTT.

CDR3 nucleotide sequence: TGCAGTGCTAGTCGACAGCCGAGCAATCAGCCCCAGCATTTT. This codes for CSASRQPSNQPQHF. The chain has TRBV20-1 and TRBJ1-5, with TRBD1 as a possible D gene (5 bases). The CDR3 length is 14 residues. Germline loops: CDR1 DFQATT, CDR2 SNEGSKA (reference sequence). Deletions cut 3 bases from V and 1 base from J, with 10 bases between.

This clonotype was picked up a small number of times. This chain uses TRBV5-5 with TRBJ1-1; TRBD1 aligns across 10 bases. The CDR3 is made up of 18 amino acids. V gave up 0 bases and J gave up 4 bases; unmatched junction bases: 12. Germline V gene data show CDR1 as SGHKS and CDR2 as YYEKEE (reference sequence). This chain's CDR3 is CASSLAAWTGGFGTEAFF. The DNA for the CDR3 is TGTGCCAGCAGCTTGGCGGCTTGGACAGGGGGTTTCGGCACTGAAGCTTTCTTT. Looking up the rest from reference TRBV5-5 and TRBJ1-1 gives the full variable domain: DAGVTQSPTHLIKTRGQQVTLRCSPISGHKSVSWYQQVLGQGPQFIFQYYEKEERGRGNFPDRFSARQFPNYSSELNVNALLLGDSALYLCASSLAAWTGGFGTEAFFGQGTRLTVV.